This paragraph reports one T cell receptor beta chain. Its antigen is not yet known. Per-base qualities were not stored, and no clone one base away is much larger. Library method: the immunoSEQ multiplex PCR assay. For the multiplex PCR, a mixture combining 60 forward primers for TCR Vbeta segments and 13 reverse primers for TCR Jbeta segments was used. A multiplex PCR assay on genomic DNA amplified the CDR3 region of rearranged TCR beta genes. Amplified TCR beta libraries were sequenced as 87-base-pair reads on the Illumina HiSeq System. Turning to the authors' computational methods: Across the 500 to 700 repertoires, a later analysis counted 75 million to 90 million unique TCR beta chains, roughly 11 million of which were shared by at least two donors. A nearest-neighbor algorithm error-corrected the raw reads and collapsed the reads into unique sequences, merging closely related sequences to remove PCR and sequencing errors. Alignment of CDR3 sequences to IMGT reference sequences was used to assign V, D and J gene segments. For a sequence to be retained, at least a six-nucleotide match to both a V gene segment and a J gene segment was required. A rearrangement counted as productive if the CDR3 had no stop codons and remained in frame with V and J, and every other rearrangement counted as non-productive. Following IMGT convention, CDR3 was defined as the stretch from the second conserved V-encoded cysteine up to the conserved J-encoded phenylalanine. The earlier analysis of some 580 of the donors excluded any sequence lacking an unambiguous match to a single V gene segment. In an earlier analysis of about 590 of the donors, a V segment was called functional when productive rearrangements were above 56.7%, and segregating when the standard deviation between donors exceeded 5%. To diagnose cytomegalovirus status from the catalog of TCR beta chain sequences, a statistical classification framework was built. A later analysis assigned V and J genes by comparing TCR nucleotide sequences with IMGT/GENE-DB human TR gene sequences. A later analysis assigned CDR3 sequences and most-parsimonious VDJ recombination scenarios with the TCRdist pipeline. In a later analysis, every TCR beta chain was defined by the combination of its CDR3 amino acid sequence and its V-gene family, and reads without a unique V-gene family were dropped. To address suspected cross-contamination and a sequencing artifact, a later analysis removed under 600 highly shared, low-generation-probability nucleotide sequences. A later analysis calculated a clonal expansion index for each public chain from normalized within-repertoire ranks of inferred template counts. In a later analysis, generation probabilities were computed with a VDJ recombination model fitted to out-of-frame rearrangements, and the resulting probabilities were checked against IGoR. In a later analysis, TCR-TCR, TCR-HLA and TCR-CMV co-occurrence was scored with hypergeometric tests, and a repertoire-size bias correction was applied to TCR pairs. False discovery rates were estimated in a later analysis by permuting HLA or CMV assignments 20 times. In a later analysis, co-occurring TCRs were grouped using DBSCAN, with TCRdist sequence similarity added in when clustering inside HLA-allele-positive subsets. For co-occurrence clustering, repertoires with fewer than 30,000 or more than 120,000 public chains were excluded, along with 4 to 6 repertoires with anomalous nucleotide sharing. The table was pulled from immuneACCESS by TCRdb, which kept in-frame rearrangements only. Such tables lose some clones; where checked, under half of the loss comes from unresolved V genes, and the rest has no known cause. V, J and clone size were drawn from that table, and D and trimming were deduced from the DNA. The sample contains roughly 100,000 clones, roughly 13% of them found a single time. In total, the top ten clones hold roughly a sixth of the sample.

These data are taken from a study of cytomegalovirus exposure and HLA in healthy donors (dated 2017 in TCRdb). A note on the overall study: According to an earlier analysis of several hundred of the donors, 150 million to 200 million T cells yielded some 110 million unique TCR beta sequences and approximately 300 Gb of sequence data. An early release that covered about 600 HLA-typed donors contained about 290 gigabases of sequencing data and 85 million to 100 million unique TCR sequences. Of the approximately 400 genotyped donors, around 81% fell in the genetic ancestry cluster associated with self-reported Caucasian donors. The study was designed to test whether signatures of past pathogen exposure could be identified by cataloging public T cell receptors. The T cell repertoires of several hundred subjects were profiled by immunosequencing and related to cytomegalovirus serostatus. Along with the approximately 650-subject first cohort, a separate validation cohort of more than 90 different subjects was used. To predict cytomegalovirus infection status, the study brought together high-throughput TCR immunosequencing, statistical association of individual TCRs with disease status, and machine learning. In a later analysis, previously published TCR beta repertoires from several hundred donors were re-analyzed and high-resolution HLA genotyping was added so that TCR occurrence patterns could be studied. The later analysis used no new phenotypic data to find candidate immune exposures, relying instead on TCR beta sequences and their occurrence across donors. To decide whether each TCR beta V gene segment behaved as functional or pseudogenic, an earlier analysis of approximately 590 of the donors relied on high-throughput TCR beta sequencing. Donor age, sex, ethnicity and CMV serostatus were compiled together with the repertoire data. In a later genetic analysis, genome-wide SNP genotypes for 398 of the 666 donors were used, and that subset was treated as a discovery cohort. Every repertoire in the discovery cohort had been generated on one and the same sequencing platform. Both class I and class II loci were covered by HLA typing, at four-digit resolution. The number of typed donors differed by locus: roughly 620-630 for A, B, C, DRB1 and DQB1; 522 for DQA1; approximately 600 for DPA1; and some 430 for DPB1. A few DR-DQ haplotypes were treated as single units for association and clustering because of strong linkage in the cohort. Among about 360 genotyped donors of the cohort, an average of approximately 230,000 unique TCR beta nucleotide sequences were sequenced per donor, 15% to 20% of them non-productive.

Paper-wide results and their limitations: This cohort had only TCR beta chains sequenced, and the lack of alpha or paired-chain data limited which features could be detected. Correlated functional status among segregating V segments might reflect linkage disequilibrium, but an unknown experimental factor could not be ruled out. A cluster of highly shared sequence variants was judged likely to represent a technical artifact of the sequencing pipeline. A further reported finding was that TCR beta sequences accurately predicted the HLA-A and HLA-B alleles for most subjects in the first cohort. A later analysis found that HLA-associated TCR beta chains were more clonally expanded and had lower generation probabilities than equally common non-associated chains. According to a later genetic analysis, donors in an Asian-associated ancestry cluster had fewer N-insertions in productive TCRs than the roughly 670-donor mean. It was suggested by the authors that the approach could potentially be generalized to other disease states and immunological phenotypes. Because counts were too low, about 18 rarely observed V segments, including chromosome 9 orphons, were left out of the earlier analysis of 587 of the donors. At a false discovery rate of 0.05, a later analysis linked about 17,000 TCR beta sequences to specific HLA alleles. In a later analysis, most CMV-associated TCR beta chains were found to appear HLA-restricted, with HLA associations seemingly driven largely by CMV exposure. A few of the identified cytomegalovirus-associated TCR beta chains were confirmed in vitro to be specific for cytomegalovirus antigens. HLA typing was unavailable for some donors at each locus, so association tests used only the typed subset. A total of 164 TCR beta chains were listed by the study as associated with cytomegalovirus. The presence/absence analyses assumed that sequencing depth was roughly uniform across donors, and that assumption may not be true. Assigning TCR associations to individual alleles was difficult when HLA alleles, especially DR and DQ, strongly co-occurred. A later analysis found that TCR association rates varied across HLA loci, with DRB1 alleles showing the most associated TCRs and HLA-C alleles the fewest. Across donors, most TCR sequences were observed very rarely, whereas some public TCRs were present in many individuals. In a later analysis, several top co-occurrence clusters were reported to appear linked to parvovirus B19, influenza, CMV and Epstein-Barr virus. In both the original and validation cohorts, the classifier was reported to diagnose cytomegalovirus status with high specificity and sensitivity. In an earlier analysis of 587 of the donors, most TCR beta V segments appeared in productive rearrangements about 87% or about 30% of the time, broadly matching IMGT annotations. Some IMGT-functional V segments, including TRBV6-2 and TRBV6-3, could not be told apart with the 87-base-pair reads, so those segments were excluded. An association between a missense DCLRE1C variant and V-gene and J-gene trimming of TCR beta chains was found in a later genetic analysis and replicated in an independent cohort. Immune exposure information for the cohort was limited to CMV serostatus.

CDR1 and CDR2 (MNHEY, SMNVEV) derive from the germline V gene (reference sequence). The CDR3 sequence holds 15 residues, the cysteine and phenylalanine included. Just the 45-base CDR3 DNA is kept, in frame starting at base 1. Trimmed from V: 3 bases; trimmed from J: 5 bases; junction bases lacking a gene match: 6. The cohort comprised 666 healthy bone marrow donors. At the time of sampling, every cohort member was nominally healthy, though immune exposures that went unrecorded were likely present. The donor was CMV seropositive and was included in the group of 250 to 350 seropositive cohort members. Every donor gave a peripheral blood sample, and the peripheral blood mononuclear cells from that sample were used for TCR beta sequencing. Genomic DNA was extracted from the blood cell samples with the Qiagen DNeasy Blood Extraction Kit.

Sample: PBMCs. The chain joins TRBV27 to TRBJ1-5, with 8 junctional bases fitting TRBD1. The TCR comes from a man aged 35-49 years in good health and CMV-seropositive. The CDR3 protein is CASSFGRGLHQPQHF. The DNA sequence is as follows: TGTGCCAGCAGTTTCGGCAGGGGGCTTCATCAGCCCCAGCATTTT.